The T cell receptor (beta chain) described here comes from a study of response to subunit inactivated influenza vaccine. Unmatched junction bases numbered 6, after V lost 3 bases and J lost 5 bases. CDR1 and CDR2 (germline): SGHTA, FQGNSA. This CDR3 has 15 residues. There are a few counts of this clonotype. Via MiXCR, TCRdb re-called the RT-PCR reads, giving one row per CDR3 protein. The data hold approximately 520,000 distinct CDR3 sequences, with roughly 23% observed a single time. The clonotype originates from a man in his fifties or sixties who received an inactivated influenza vaccine. The sample was CD4+ T cells sorted from PBMCs, taken more than 4 days after vaccination. The rearrangement joins TRBV7-2 to TRBJ2-5, with 10 bases that match TRBD2. CDR3 loop: CASSFGTSAGETQYF. CDR3 in DNA: TGTGCCAGCAGCTTCGGGACTAGCGCCGGCGAGACCCAGTACTTC.